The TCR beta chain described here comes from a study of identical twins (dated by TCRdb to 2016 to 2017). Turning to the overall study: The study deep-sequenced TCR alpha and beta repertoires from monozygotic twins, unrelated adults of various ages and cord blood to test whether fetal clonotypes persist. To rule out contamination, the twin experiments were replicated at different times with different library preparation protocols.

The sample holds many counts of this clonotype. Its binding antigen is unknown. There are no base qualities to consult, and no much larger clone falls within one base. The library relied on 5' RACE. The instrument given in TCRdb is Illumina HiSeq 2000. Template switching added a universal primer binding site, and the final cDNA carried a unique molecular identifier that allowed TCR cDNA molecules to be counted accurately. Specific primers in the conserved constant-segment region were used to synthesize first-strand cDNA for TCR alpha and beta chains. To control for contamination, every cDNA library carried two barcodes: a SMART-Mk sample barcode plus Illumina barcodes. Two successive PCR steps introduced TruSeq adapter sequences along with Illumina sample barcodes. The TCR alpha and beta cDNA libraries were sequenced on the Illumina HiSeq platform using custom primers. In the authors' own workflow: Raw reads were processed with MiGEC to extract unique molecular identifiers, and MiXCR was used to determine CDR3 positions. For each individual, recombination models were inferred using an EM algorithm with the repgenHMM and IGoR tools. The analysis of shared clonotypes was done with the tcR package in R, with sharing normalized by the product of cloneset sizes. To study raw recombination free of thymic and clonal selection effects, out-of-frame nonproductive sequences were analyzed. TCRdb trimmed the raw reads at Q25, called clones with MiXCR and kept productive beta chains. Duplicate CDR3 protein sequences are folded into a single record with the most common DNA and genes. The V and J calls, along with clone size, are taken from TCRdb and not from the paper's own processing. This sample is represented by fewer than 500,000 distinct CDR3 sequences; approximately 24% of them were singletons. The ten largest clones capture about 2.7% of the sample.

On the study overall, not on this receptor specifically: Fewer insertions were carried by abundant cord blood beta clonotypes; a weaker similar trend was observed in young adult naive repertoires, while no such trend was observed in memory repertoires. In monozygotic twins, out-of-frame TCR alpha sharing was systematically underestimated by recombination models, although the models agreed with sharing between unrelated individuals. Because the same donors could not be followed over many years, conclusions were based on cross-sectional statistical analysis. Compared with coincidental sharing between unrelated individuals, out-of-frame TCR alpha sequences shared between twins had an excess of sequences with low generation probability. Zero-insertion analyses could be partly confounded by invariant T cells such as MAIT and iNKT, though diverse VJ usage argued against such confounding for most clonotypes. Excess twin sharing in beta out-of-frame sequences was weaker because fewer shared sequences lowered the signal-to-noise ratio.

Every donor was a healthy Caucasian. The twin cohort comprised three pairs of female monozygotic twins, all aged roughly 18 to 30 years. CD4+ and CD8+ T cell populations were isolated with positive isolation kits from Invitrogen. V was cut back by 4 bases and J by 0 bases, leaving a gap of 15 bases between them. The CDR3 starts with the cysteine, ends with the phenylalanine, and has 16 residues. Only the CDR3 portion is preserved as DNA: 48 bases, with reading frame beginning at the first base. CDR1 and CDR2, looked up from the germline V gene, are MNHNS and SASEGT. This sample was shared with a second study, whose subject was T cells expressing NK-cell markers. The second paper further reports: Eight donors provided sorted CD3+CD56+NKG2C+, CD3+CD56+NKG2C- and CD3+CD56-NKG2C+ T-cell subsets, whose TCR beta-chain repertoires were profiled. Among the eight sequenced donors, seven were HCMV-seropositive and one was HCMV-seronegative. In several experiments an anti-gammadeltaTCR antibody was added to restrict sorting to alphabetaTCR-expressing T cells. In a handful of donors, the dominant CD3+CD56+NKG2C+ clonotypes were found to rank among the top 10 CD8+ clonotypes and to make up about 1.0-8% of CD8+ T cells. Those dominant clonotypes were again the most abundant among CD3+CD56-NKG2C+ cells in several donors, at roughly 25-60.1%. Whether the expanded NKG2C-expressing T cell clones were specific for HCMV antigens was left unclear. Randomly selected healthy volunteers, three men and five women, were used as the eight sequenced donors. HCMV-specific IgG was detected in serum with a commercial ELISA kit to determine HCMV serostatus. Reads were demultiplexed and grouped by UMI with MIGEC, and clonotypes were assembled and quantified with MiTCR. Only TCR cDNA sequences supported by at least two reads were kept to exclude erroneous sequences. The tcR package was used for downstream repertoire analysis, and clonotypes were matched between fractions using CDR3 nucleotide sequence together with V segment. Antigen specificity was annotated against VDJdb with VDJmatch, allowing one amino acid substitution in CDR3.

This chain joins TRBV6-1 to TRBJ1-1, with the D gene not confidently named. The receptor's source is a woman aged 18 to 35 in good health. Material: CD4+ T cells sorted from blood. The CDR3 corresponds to CASSALEGRMNTEAFF. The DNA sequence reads TGTGCCAGCAGTGCCCTCGAGGGCAGGATGAACACTGAAGCTTTCTTT.